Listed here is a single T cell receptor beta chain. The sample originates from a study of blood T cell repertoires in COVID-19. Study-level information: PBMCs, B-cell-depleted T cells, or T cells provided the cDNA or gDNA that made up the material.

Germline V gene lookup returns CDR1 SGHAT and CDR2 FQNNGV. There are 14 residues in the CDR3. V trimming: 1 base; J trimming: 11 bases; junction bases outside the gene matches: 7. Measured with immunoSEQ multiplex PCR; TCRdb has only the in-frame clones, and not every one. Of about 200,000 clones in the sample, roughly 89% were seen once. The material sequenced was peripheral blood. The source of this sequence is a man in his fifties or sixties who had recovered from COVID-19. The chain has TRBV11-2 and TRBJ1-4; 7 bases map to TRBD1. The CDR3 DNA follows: TGTGCCAGCAGCTTAGGGCAGGGGGATAGGAAACTGTTTTTT. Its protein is CASSLGQGDRKLFF.